A single sample is the source of the 25 T cell receptor beta chains below, sequenced in a study of cytomegalovirus exposure and HLA in healthy donors. Primers included in the PCR were 60 Vbeta and 13 Jbeta primers. Clones were sequenced by immunoSEQ multiplex PCR, and TCRdb holds only the in-frame ones, with some missing. The repertoire has about 140,000 clones, 60% to 85% of them found once; the top ten carry roughly 2.8%. Sequencing was done on a sample of PBMCs. These receptors were obtained from a male donor in good health and CMV-seronegative.

Concerning this clone: At one boundary the junction diverges from the germline segment, which might be a read error. The chain employs TRBV13 and TRBJ2-2; D may be TRBD1 (5 bases). Germline assignment: CDR1 PRHDT and CDR2 FYEKMQ (reference sequence). The CDR3 is 17 amino acids. The CDR3 region is CASRLGRTTRNTGELFF. The CDR3 DNA follows: TGTGCCAGCCGCTTAGGTAGGACAACCCGGAACACCGGGGAGCTGTTTTTT.

A few counts support this clone. The rearrangement joins TRBV7-9 to TRBJ1-1, with D possibly matching TRBD1 (6 bases). The CDR3 totals 13 residues. Looked up from germline, CDR1 is SEHNR and CDR2 is FQNEAQ (reference sequence). V lost 1 base to trimming and J lost 11 bases, with 14 bases between them. The CDR3 coding sequence is TGTGCCAGCAGCTTAGTTCCCTCCCAGGGGGCTTTCTTT. Translation gives CASSLVPSQGAFF. Together with reference TRBV7-9 and TRBJ1-1, the CDR3 gives the full variable domain: DTGVSQNPRHKITKRGQNVTFRCDPISEHNRLYWYRQTLGQGPEFLTYFQNEAQLEKSRLLSDRFSAERPKGSFSTLEIQRTEQGDSAMYLCASSLVPSQGAFFGQGTRLTVV.

This sequence joins TRBV14 and TRBJ2-1; TRBD2 aligns across 7 bases. The length of the CDR3 is 15 residues. After removal of 6 bases from V and 10 bases from J, the junction contained 15 bases not matched to a gene. The V gene's germline CDR1 is SGHDN and CDR2 FVKESK. The CDR3 DNA reads TGTGCCAGCAGGAGAGTAGCGGGCCTTAATGAGGAGCAGTTCTTC. Its protein is CASRRVAGLNEEQFF.

V usage is TRBV30 and J usage is TRBJ2-6; 8 bases match TRBD1. V trimming: 7 bases; J trimming: 0 bases; junction bases outside the gene matches: 11. Germline CDR1 GTSNPN, CDR2 SVGIG (reference sequence). This CDR3 comprises 17 residues. The CDR3 loop is CAFHRDRTLSGANVLTF. The CDR3 nucleotides are TGTGCCTTCCACCGGGACAGGACTCTCTCTGGGGCCAACGTCCTGACTTTC.

CDR3 sequence: CASSLGGSGNTIYF. CDR3 DNA: TGTGCCAGCAGCTTAGGAGGGTCTGGAAACACCATATATTTT. J is TRBJ1-3 and V is TRBV7-9; D remains unclear. This CDR3 region has 14 residues. Germline V gene lookup returns CDR1 SEHNR and CDR2 FQNEAQ (reference sequence). Trimming cost V 1 base and J 1 base, with 5 bases left between them.

The DNA of the CDR3 is TGTGCCAGCAGTGGGAAGCGGGGGGCCCGCAATGAGCAGTTCTTC. The encoded protein is CASSGKRGARNEQFF. The chain is built from TRBV6-5 and TRBJ2-1; TRBD2 aligns across 9 bases. From germline, CDR1 is MNHEY and CDR2 SVGAGI. Losses at the gene ends were 5 bases for V and 6 bases for J; bases not matched to a gene: 8. The length of the CDR3 is 15 residues.

The V gene is TRBV10-3, the J gene TRBJ1-2; 9 bases agree with TRBD1. There are 16 residues in the CDR3. With V trimmed by 1 base and J by 5 bases, 8 bases remained unmatched. Germline CDR1 reads ENHRY; CDR2 reads SYGVKD. CDR3: CAISELTGGLRYGYTF. In DNA form, the CDR3 reads TGTGCCATCAGTGAGTTAACAGGGGGCCTGAGGTATGGCTACACCTTC.

The chain combines TRBV6-1 with TRBJ2-7; D perhaps matches TRBD2 (7 bases). The CDR3 runs 13 residues. With 6 bases removed from V and 0 bases from J, the gap between germline ends came to 9 bases. The germline gives CDR1 MNHNS, CDR2 SASEGT. The CDR3 here is CASSGGPSYEQYF. For the CDR3, the DNA is TGTGCCAGCAGCGGGGGGCCCTCCTACGAGCAGTACTTC.

The chain recombines TRBV7-9 with TRBJ2-7, with 7 bases matching TRBD1. V gave up 3 bases and J gave up 7 bases; unmatched junction bases: 12. The germline gives CDR1 SEHNR, CDR2 FQNEAQ (reference sequence). The CDR3 has 15 amino acids. CDR3 amino acids: CASSFVDRLLPEQYF. For the CDR3, the DNA is TGTGCCAGCAGCTTCGTGGACAGGTTATTGCCAGAGCAGTACTTC.

The V call is TRBV7-8, the J call TRBJ2-5; 13 nucleotides line up with TRBD2. The end of the DNA fits TRBJ2-7 better, so the J call may be wrong. The CDR3 runs to 15 residues. The V gene's germline CDR1 is SGHVS and CDR2 FQNEAQ. The CDR3 spells CASSLRTSGSREQYF. The CDR3 DNA is TGTGCCAGCAGCCTGAGGACTAGCGGGAGTCGCGAGCAGTACTTC.

The chain links TRBV9 to TRBJ1-4; 7 nucleotides agree with TRBD1. The CDR3 length is 14 residues. V trimming: 3 bases; J trimming: 6 bases; junction bases outside the gene matches: 5. Per germline, CDR1 SGDLS and CDR2 YYNGEE. DNA for the CDR3: TGTGCCAGCAGCGGGACAGGATTTGATGAAAAACTGTTTTTT. Its translation is CASSGTGFDEKLFF.

As regards this clone: At one end the junction does not follow the germline gene, possibly because of a read error. This chain uses TRBV7-9 with TRBJ1-5, with TRBD1 matching over 7 bases. The germline V gene has CDR1 SEHNR and CDR2 FQNEAQ (reference sequence). This CDR3 comprises 14 residues. CDR3 DNA sequence: TGTGCCAGCGGTCAGGGGGATAGCAATCAACCCCAGCATTTT. It encodes CASGQGDSNQPQHF.

This clone was observed a few times. The chain joins TRBV6-5 to TRBJ1-4; D may be TRBD1 (5 bases). The germline V and J ends were trimmed by 2 bases and 3 bases, with 10 bases remaining between them. Germline lookup yields CDR1 MNHEY and CDR2 SVGAGI. There are 15 residues in the CDR3. The CDR3 loop is CASSYGDSANEKLFF. As DNA, the CDR3 is TGTGCCAGCAGTTACGGGGACTCGGCTAATGAAAAACTGTTTTTT.

DNA for the CDR3: TGTGCCAGCAGCAACCTACAGGGAAGGGACCCTAATTCACCCCTCCACTTT. Protein product: CASSNLQGRDPNSPLHF. The rearrangement joins TRBV13 to TRBJ1-6; D may be TRBD1 (6 bases). This CDR3 comprises 17 residues. With 5 bases removed from V and 6 bases from J, the gap between germline ends came to 20 bases. Looked up from germline, CDR1 is PRHDT and CDR2 is FYEKMQ (reference sequence).

The rearrangement links TRBV27 to TRBJ2-1; 13 nucleotides match TRBD2. Germline trimming cut 1 base from V and 8 bases from J; bases unmatched to any gene: 2. Germline CDR1 reads MNHEY; CDR2 reads SMNVEV (reference sequence). The CDR3 is 15 amino acids. CDR3 protein: CASSLLLAGGDEQFF. The CDR3 coding sequence is TGTGCCAGCAGTTTATTACTAGCGGGGGGGGATGAGCAGTTCTTC.

The DNA of the CDR3 is TGTGCCAGCAGCTTACCCCAGAATGAGCAGTTCTTC. Translated: CASSLPQNEQFF. The chain is built from TRBV7-9 and TRBJ2-1, with D hard to call. V was trimmed by 2 bases and J by 7 bases, leaving 6 bases between them. The germline V gene encodes CDR1 SEHNR and CDR2 FQNEAQ (reference sequence). The CDR3 is 12 residues long.

The chain uses TRBV6-1 and TRBJ1-6; maybe TRBD1 (6 bases). Germline CDR1 is MNHNS and CDR2 is SASEGT. Trimming stripped 3 bases from V and 7 bases from J, with 16 bases between. The CDR3 has 16 residues. The CDR3 DNA reads as TGTGCCAGCAGTGATACCCCAGGGGCCTCAAATTCACCCCTCCACTTT. Its protein is CASSDTPGASNSPLHF.

The genes are TRBV27 and TRBJ2-7; 8 bases align to TRBD1. CDR1 and CDR2 (germline): MNHEY, SMNVEV (reference sequence). The CDR3 loop spans 14 amino acids. V was pared by 4 bases and J by 4 bases, with 6 bases of the junction left unmatched. The DNA for the CDR3 is TGTGCCAGCAGTTCCCCCCGGACAGGGTACGAGCAGTACTTC. Translation: CASSSPRTGYEQYF.

V is TRBV7-9 and J is TRBJ1-1, with D possibly being TRBD1 (6 bases). V was shortened by 4 bases and J by 9 bases, with 9 bases between the two germline ends. CDR1 SEHNR and CDR2 FQNEAQ come from the germline V gene (reference sequence). The CDR3 contains 11 residues. The CDR3 protein is CASSSQGQAFF. The DNA of the CDR3 is TGTGCCAGCAGCTCTCAGGGGCAAGCTTTCTTT.

A single count supports this clone. CDR3 protein: CASSQYSGTYEQYF. CDR3 in DNA: TGTGCCAGCAGCCAATATTCGGGGACCTACGAGCAGTACTTC. The gene calls are TRBV11-3 and TRBJ2-7; tentatively, D is TRBD2 (5 bases). The CDR3 is 14 residues long. V shed 5 bases and J shed 2 bases, with 13 bases lying between them. Germline V gives CDR1 SGHNT, CDR2 YENEEA.

The V and J genes are TRBV10-3 and TRBJ2-5; 13 bases agree with TRBD2. Germline loops: CDR1 ENHRY, CDR2 SYGVKD. The V and J ends lost 6 bases and 4 bases, in that order; junction bases with no gene match: 11. The CDR3 loop spans 17 amino acids. In nucleotides, the CDR3 is TGTGCCATCAGCGAACGGACTAGCGGGGGAGGTCCAGAGACCCAGTACTTC. This gives the protein CAISERTSGGGPETQYF.

The V call is TRBV4-3, the J call TRBJ2-5; maybe TRBD1 (5 bases). CDR1 and CDR2 (germline): LGHNA, YSLEER. V lost 1 base to trimming and J lost 0 bases, with 6 bases between them. The CDR3 covers 14 residues. The chain's CDR3 is CASSQVRDQETQYF. The CDR3 DNA reads as TGCGCCAGCAGCCAAGTCAGGGACCAAGAGACCCAGTACTTC.

The J gene is TRBJ1-5, the V gene TRBV5-8; 9 positions match TRBD1. The germline V gene encodes CDR1 SGHTS and CDR2 YDEGEE. This CDR3 spans 15 amino acids. The V segment lost 0 bases and the J segment 7 bases; nucleotides outside the gene matches: 5. CDR3 sequence: CASSLGDREGQPQHF. CDR3 nucleotide sequence: TGTGCCAGCAGCTTGGGGGACAGGGAAGGACAGCCCCAGCATTTT.

Relative to its sample, this clone is medium-sized (0.01 to 0.1%). The chain uses TRBV2 and TRBJ1-4; 10 bases match TRBD1. V lost 5 bases and J lost 5; bases outside the gene matches: 8. The CDR3 totals 16 residues. CDR1 is SNHLY and CDR2 is FYNNEI in the germline V gene. CDR3 protein: CASSRNDRGRNEKLFF. CDR3 nucleotide sequence: TGTGCCAGCAGTAGAAACGACAGGGGGCGGAATGAAAAACTGTTTTTT. Variable domain in full (rest from reference TRBV2 and TRBJ1-4): EPEVTQTPSHQVTQMGQEVILRCVPISNHLYFYWYRQILGQKVEFLVSFYNNEISEKSEIFDDQFSVERPDGSNFTLKIRSTKLEDSAMYFCASSRNDRGRNEKLFFGSGTQLSVL.

The chain uses TRBV11-3 and TRBJ1-3; D gene ambiguous. The CDR3 covers 15 residues. Germline V gene data show CDR1 as SGHNT and CDR2 as YENEEA. V dropped 5 bases and J dropped 0 bases, with 11 bases sitting between them. The CDR3 sequence: CASSRAGTSGNTIYF. In nucleotides, the CDR3 is TGTGCCAGCAGCCGAGCAGGTACCTCTGGAAACACCATATATTTT.